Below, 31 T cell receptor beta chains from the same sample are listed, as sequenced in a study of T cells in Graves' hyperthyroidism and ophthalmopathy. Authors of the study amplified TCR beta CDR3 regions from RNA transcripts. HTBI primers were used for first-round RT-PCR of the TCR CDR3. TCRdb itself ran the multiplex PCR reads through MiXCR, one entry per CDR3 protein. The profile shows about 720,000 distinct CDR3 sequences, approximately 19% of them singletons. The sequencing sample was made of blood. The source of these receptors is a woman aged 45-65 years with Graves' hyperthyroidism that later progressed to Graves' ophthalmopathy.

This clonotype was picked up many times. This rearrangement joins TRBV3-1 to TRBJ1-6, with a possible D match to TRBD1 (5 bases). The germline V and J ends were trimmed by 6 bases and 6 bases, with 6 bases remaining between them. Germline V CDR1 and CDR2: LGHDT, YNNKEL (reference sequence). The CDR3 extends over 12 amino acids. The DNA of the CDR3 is TGTGCCAGCAGGGACATTAATTCACCCCTCCACTTT. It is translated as CASRDINSPLHF.

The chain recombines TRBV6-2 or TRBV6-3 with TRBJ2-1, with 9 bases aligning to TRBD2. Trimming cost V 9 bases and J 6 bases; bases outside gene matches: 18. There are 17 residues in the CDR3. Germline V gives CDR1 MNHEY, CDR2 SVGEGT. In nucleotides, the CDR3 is TGTGCCAGTGTCCCAGCGGGGGGCCCGGGAAGTGGCAATGAGCAGTTCTTC. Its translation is CASVPAGGPGSGNEQFF.

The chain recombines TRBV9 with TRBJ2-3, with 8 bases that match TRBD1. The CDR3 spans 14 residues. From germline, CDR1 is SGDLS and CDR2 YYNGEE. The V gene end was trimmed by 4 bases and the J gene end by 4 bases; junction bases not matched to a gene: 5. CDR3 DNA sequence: TGTGCCAGCAGCATGGGACAGGCCCCAGATACGCAGTATTTT. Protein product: CASSMGQAPDTQYF.

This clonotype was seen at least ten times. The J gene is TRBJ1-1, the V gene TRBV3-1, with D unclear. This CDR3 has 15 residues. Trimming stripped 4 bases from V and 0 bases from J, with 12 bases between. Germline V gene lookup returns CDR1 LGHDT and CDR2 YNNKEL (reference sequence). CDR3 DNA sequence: TGTGCCAGCAGCCCCTTGAAAGCAGTGAACACTGAAGCTTTCTTT. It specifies CASSPLKAVNTEAFF. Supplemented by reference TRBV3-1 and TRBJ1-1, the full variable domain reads DTAVSQTPKYLVTQMGNDKSIKCEQNLGHDTMYWYKQDSKKFLKIMFSYNNKELIINETVPNRFSPKSPDKAHLNLHINSLELGDSAVYFCASSPLKAVNTEAFFGQGTRLTVV.

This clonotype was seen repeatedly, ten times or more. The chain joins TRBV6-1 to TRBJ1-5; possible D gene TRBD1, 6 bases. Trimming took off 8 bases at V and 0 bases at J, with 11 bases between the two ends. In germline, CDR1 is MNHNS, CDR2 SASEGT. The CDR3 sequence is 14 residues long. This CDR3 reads CASGGQYSNQPQHF. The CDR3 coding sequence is TGTGCCAGCGGTGGACAGTATAGCAATCAGCCCCAGCATTTT.

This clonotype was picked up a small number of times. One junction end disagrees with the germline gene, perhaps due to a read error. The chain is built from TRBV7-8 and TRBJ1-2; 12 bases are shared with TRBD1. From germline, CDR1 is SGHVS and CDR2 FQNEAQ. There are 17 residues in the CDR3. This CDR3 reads CASSSRDRGRGAYGHTF. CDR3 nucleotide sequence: TGTGCCAGCAGCTCCCGGGACAGGGGGCGGGGGGCTTATGGCCACACCTTC.

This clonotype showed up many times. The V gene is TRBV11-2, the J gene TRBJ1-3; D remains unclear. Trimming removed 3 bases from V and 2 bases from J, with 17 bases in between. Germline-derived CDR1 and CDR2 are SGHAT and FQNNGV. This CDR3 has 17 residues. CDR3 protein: CASSFPTHGEAGNTIYF. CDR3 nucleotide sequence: TGTGCCAGCAGCTTTCCAACGCATGGGGAGGCTGGAAACACCATATATTTT.

DNA of the CDR3: TGCAGTGCTAGTCTAAGTAGCAATCAGCCCCAGCATTTT. It specifies CSASLSSNQPQHF. V and J are TRBV20-1 and TRBJ1-5; D is undetermined. The V gene's germline CDR1 is DFQATT and CDR2 SNEGSKA (reference sequence). The V end lost 3 bases, the J end lost 0 bases, and 6 bases lay between the germline ends. CDR3 length: 13 residues.

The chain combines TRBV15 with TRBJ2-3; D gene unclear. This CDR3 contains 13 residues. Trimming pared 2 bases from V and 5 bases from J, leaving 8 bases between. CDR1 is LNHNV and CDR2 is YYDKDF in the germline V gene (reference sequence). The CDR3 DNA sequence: TGTGCCACCAGCAGACCAACGGGAGATACGCAGTATTTT. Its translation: CATSRPTGDTQYF.

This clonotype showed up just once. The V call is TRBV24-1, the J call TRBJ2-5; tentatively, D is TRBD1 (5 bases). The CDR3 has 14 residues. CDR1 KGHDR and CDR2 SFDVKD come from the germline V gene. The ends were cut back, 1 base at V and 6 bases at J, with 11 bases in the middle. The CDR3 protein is CATSDFRVGKTQYF. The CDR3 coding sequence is TGTGCCACCAGTGATTTCAGGGTTGGGAAGACCCAGTACTTC.

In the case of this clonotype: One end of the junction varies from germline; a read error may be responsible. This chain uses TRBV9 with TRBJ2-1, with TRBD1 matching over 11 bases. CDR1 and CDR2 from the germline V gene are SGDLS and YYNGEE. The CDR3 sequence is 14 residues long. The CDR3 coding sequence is TGTGCCAGCAGCTGGGACAGGGGGAACAATGAGCAGCTCTTC. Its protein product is CASSWDRGNNEQLF.

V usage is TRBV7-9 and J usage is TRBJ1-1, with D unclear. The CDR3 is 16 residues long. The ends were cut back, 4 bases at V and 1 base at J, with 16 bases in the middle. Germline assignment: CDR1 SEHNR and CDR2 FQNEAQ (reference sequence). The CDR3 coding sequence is TGTGCCAGCAGCTCTTTCAGGACGGAAACGAACACTGAAGCTTTCTTT. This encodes CASSSFRTETNTEAFF.

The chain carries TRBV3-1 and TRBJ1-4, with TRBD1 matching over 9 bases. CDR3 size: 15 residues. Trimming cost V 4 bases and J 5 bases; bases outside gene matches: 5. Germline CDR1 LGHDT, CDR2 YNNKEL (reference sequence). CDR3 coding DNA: TGTGCCAGCAGCCTCCACGGACAGGGGAATGAAAAACTGTTTTTT. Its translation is CASSLHGQGNEKLFF.

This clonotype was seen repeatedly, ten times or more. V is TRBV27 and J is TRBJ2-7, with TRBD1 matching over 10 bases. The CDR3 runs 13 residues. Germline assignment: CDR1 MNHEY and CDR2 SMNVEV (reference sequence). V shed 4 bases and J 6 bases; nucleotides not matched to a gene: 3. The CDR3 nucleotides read TGTGCCAGCAGTTCCCGGACAGGGGGCGAGCAGTACTTC. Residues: CASSSRTGGEQYF.

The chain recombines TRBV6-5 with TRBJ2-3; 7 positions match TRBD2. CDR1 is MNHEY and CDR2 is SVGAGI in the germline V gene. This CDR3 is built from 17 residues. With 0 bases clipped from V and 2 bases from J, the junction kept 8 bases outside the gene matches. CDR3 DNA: TGTGCCAGCAGTTACTCGCCAGCGGGGCGGCACACAGATACGCAGTATTTT. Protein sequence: CASSYSPAGRHTDTQYF.

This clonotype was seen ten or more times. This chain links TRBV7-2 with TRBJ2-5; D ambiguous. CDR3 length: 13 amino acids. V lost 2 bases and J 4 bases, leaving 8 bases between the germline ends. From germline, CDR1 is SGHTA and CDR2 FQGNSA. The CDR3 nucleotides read TGTGCCAGCAGCTTAATAGCTACAGAGACCCAGTACTTC. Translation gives CASSLIATETQYF.

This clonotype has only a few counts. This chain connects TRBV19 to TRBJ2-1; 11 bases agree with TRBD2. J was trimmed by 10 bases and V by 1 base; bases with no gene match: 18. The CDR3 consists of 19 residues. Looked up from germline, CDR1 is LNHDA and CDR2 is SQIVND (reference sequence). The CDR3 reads CASSIAGGASGGPVVEQFF. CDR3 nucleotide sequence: TGTGCCAGTAGTATAGCGGGTGGGGCTAGCGGGGGGCCCGTCGTCGAGCAGTTCTTC.

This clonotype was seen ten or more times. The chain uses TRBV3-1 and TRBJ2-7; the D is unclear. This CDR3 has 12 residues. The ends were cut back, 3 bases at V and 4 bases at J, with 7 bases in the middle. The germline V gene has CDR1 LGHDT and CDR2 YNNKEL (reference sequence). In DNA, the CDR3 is TGTGCCAGCAGCCAGATGGTGTACGAGCAGTACTTC. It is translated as CASSQMVYEQYF.

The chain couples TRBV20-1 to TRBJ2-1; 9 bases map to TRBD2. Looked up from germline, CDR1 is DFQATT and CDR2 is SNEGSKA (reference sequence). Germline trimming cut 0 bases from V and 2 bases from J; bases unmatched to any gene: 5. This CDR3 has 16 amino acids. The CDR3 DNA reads TGCAGTGCTAGAGATCTACAGCGGGGGGCCTACAATGAGCAGTTCTTC. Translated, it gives CSARDLQRGAYNEQFF.

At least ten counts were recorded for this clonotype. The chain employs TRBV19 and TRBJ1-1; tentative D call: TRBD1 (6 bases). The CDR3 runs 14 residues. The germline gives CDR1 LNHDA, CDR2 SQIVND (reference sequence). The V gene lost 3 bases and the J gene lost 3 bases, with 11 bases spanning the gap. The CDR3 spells CASSIVGADTEAFF. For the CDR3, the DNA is TGTGCCAGTAGTATCGTGGGGGCTGACACTGAAGCTTTCTTT.

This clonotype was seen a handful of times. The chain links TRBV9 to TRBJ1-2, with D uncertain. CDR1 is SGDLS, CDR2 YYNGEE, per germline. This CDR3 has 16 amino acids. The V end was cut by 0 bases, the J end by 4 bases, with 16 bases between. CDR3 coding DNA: TGTGCCAGCAGCGTAGGCCCTCCGGTGGGCAGCTATGGCTACACCTTC. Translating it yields CASSVGPPVGSYGYTF.

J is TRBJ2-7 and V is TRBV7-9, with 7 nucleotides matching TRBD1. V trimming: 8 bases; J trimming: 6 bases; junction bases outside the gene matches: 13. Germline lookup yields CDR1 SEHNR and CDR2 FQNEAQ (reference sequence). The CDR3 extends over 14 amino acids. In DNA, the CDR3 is TGTGCCAGCCTTGGAAAGACAGGGTTCGGCGAGCAGTACTTC. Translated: CASLGKTGFGEQYF.

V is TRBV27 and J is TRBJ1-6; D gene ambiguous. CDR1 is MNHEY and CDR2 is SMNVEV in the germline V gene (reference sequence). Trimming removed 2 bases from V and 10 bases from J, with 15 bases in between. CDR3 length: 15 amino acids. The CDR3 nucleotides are TGTGCCAGCAGTTTAAACTATGCGGACGGATCACCCCTCCACTTT. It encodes CASSLNYADGSPLHF.

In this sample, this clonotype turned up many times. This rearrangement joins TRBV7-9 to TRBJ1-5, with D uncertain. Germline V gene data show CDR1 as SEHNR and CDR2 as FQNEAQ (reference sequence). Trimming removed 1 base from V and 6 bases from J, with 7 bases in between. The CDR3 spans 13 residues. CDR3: CASSLEVSQPQHF. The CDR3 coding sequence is TGTGCCAGCAGCTTAGAGGTTAGTCAGCCCCAGCATTTT.

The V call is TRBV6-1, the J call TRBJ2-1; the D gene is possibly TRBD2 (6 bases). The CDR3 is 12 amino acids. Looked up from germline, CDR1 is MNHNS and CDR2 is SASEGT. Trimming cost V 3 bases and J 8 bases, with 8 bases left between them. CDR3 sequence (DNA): TGTGCCAGCAGTGACTGGGGGGATGAGCAGTTCTTC. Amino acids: CASSDWGDEQFF.

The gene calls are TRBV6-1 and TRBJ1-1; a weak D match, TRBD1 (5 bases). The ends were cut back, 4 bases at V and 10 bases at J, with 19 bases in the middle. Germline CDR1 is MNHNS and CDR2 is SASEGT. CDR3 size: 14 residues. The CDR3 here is CASSVGGPSMRAFF. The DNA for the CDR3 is TGTGCCAGCAGTGTTGGGGGACCTAGCATGCGAGCTTTCTTT.

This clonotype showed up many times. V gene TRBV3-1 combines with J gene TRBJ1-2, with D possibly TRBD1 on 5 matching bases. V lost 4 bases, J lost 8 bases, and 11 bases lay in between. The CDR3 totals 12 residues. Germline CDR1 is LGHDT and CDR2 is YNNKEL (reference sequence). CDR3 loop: CASSPGTRGYTF. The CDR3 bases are TGTGCCAGCAGCCCCGGGACCCGGGGCTACACCTTC.

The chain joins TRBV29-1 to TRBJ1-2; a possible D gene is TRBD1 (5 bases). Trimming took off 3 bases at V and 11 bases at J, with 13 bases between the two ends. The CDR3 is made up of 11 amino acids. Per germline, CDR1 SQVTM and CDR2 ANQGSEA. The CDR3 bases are TGCAGCGTTGAGACATCAGGACAATACACCTTC. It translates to CSVETSGQYTF.

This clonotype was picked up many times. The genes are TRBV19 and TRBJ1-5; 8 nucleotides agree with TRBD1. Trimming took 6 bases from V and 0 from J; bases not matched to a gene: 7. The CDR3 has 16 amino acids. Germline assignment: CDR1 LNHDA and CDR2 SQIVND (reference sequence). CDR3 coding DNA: TGTGCCAGTAGCGACGGACAGGGATATAGCAATCAGCCCCAGCATTTT. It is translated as CASSDGQGYSNQPQHF.

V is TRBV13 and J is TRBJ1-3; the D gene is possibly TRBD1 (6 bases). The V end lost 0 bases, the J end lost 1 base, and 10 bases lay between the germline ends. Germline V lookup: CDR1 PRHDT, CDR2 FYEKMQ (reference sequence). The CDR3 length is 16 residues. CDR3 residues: CASSLGLDRSGNTIYF. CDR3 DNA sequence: TGTGCCAGCAGCTTAGGGCTAGACAGGTCTGGAAACACCATATATTTT.

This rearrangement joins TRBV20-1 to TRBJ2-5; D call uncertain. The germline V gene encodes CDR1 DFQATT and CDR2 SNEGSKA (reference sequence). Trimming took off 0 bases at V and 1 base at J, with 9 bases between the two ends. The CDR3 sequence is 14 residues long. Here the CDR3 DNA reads TGCAGTGCTAGAGATTGGCGTTCCCAAGAGACCCAGTACTTC. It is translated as CSARDWRSQETQYF.